This T cell receptor (beta chain) was sequenced for a study of cytomegalovirus exposure and HLA in healthy donors (dated by TCRdb to the late 2010s). As for the study more broadly: An earlier analysis of 587 of the donors reported about 280 Gb of sequence data and 95 million to 130 million unique TCR beta sequences obtained from about 180 million T cells. An early release that covered more than 550 HLA-typed donors contained 250 to 350 gigabases of sequencing data and roughly 84 million unique TCR sequences. Of the approximately 400 genotyped donors, roughly 80% fell in the genetic ancestry cluster associated with self-reported Caucasian donors. The aim of the study was to test whether cataloging public T cell receptors could identify signatures of past pathogen exposure. The study used immunosequencing to profile the T cell repertoires of about 670 subjects and linked those repertoires to cytomegalovirus serostatus. A separate validation cohort of 100 to 150 different subjects was used in addition to the approximately 670-subject first cohort. To predict cytomegalovirus infection status, the study combined high-throughput TCR immunosequencing, statistical association of individual TCRs with disease status, and machine learning. In a later analysis, previously published TCR beta repertoires from about 670 donors were re-analyzed and high-resolution HLA genotyping was added so that TCR occurrence patterns could be studied. Rather than drawing on any new phenotypic data, the later analysis identified candidate immune exposures from TCR beta sequences and the way those sequences occurred across donors. An earlier analysis of several hundred of the donors used high-throughput TCR beta sequencing to judge whether each TCR beta V gene segment behaved as functional or pseudogenic. Alongside the repertoire data, information on donor age, sex, ethnicity and CMV serostatus was compiled. In a later genetic analysis, genome-wide SNP genotypes for 398 of the 666 donors were used, and that subset was treated as a discovery cohort. Every discovery cohort repertoire had been produced on one sequencing platform. Both class I and class II loci were covered by HLA typing, at four-digit resolution. Typing coverage varied by locus: roughly 629-630 donors for A, B, C, DRB1 and DQB1; around 560 for DQA1; around 570 for DPA1; about 450 for DPB1. Roughly five DR-DQ haplotypes were handled as single units for association and clustering because linkage in the cohort was strong. Among some 410 genotyped donors of the cohort, an average of approximately 220,000 unique TCR beta nucleotide sequences was sequenced per donor, of which 15% to 20% were non-productive. Overall results and qualifications from the work: The presence/absence analyses assumed that sequencing depth was roughly uniform across donors, and that assumption may not be true. Broadly in line with IMGT annotations, most TCR beta V segments showed up in productive rearrangements about 87% or about 30% of the time in an earlier analysis of 450 to 600 of the donors. Compared with equally common non-associated chains, HLA-associated TCR beta chains in a later analysis were more clonally expanded and had lower generation probabilities. Most TCR sequences were observed very rarely across donors, whereas some public TCRs were present in many individuals. Most CMV-associated TCR beta chains appeared to be HLA-restricted in a later analysis, and the HLA associations seemed to be driven largely by CMV exposure. A few of the identified cytomegalovirus-associated TCR beta chains were confirmed in vitro to be specific for cytomegalovirus antigens. Because the 87-base-pair reads could not distinguish some IMGT-functional V segments, including TRBV6-2 and TRBV6-3, those segments were excluded. A later analysis reported that several top co-occurrence clusters appeared linked to parvovirus B19, influenza, CMV and Epstein-Barr virus. In a later genetic analysis, a missense DCLRE1C variant was associated with V-gene and J-gene trimming of TCR beta chains, and the association was replicated in an independent cohort. A further reported finding was that TCR beta sequences accurately predicted the HLA-A and HLA-B alleles for most subjects in the first cohort. The study listed 164 TCR beta chains as associated with cytomegalovirus. Because HLA typing was missing for some donors at each locus, association tests included only the typed subset. According to the authors, the approach could potentially be generalized to other disease states and immunological phenotypes. In a later analysis, TCR association rates were found to vary across HLA loci, with the most associated TCRs seen for DRB1 alleles and the fewest for HLA-C alleles. In both the original and validation cohorts, the classifier was reported to diagnose cytomegalovirus status with high specificity and sensitivity. The earlier analysis of 587 of the donors excluded some 15 rarely observed V segments, including chromosome 9 orphons, because counts were too low. Correlated functional status among segregating V segments might reflect linkage disequilibrium, but an unknown experimental factor could not be ruled out. CMV serostatus was the only immune exposure information available for the cohort. Specific HLA alleles were associated with 18,000 or so TCR beta sequences at a false discovery rate of 0.05 in a later analysis. Strong co-occurrence of HLA alleles, especially DR and DQ, made assigning TCR associations to individual alleles difficult. A later genetic analysis reported fewer N-insertions in productive TCRs among donors in an Asian-associated ancestry cluster than the roughly 620-donor mean. A cluster of highly shared sequence variants was judged likely to be a technical artifact of the sequencing pipeline. In this cohort, only TCR beta chains were sequenced, and detectable features were limited by the absence of alpha or paired-chain data.

About this clone: The specificity of this receptor is unknown. Base qualities are missing; no much larger clone stands one base away.

Via the germline V gene, CDR1 is MNHEY and CDR2 SVGAGI. The CDR3 has 13 amino acids, counting the end cysteine and phenylalanine. This entry keeps only the CDR3 DNA: 39 bases, framed from base 1. V is cut by 3 bases and J by 8 bases, and the space between the germline ends is 11 bases. The protocol used for the library was the immunoSEQ multiplex PCR assay. For the multiplex PCR, a mixture combining 60 forward primers for TCR Vbeta segments and 13 reverse primers for TCR Jbeta segments was used. The CDR3 region of rearranged TCR beta genes was amplified from genomic DNA with a multiplex PCR assay. The Illumina HiSeq System was used to sequence the amplified TCR beta libraries as 87-base-pair reads. Under the source paper's analysis protocol: In a later analysis, 77 million or so unique TCR beta chains were counted across the approximately 670 repertoires, and some 10 million of these chains were shared by at least two donors. To remove PCR and sequencing errors, raw reads were error-corrected and collapsed into unique sequences using a nearest-neighbor algorithm that merged closely related sequences. V, D and J gene segments were assigned by aligning CDR3 sequences to IMGT reference sequences. For a sequence to be retained, at least a six-nucleotide match to both a V gene segment and a J gene segment was required. A rearrangement was called productive if the CDR3 had no stop codons and remained in frame with V and J, and every other rearrangement was called non-productive. CDR3 was defined according to IMGT convention as the region running from the second conserved V-encoded cysteine to the conserved J-encoded phenylalanine. In an earlier analysis of some 550 of the donors, sequences lacking an unambiguous match to a single V gene segment were excluded. An earlier analysis of a few hundred of the donors called V segments functional above 56.7% productive rearrangements and segregating when the between-donor standard deviation exceeded 5%. A statistical classification framework was built to diagnose cytomegalovirus status from the catalog of TCR beta chain sequences. A later analysis assigned V and J genes by comparing TCR nucleotide sequences with IMGT/GENE-DB human TR gene sequences. In a later analysis, CDR3 sequences and most-parsimonious VDJ recombination scenarios were assigned using the TCRdist pipeline. A later analysis defined each TCR beta chain by its CDR3 amino acid sequence plus V-gene family, and excluded reads lacking a unique V-gene family. In a later analysis, 450 to 600 highly shared, low-generation-probability nucleotide sequences were removed to address suspected cross-contamination and a sequencing artifact. A later analysis calculated a clonal expansion index for each public chain from normalized within-repertoire ranks of inferred template counts. In a later analysis, generation probabilities were computed with a VDJ recombination model fitted to out-of-frame rearrangements, and the resulting probabilities were checked against IGoR. A later analysis scored TCR-TCR, TCR-HLA and TCR-CMV co-occurrence with hypergeometric tests, applying a repertoire-size bias correction to TCR pairs. False discovery rates were estimated in a later analysis by permuting HLA or CMV assignments 20 times. In a later analysis, co-occurring TCRs were grouped using DBSCAN, and TCRdist sequence similarity was added for clustering within HLA-allele-positive subsets. Co-occurrence clustering excluded repertoires with fewer than 30,000 or more than 120,000 public chains, plus five with anomalous nucleotide sharing. Sourced from immuneACCESS, this table was stored by TCRdb with only in-frame sequences that have V and J called. A share of the clones is absent; for the studies checked, an unresolved V gene accounts for under half, and the remainder has no known explanation. V and J calls plus clone size are reproduced from that table; the DNA served to infer D and trimming. Within this sample are some 70,000 clones, with roughly four fifths of them counted one time only. The ten largest make up 6.3% of the sample.

The cohort consisted of some 670 healthy bone marrow donors. At the time of sampling, all cohort members were nominally healthy, though unrecorded immune exposures were likely present. The donor was CMV seronegative and belonged to the group of 352 seronegative cohort members. A peripheral blood sample was provided by each donor, and peripheral blood mononuclear cells were used for TCR beta sequencing. The Qiagen DNeasy Blood Extraction Kit was used to extract genomic DNA from the blood cell samples. The chain was built from TRBV6-5 and TRBJ1-5, with TRBD1 tentatively as D gene (5 bases match). Sequencing was done on a sample of PBMCs. The clonotype originates from a man aged 50 to 60 in good health and CMV-seronegative. The CDR3 region: CASSYGSREPQHF. The DNA sequence is TGTGCCAGCAGTTATGGGTCCAGGGAGCCCCAGCATTTT.